This entry lists 17 T cell receptor beta chains sequenced from one sample in a study of T cells in Graves' hyperthyroidism and ophthalmopathy. The CDR3 regions of TCR beta were amplified from RNA transcripts. When the TCR CDR3 underwent first-round RT-PCR, the HTBI primer set was used. TCRdb independently ran MiXCR on the multiplex PCR reads; one entry per CDR3 protein. The sample has approximately 640,000 distinct CDR3 sequences, roughly 16% seen once; the top ten hold 3.8%. The sequencing input was blood. The receptors derive from a woman in her 30s with Graves' hyperthyroidism.

The chain employs TRBV12-3 or TRBV12-4 and TRBJ2-7; D remains unclear. Between the trimmed V and J ends, which lost 7 bases and 0 bases, there was a span of 7 bases. CDR3 size: 12 residues. CDR3 sequence (DNA): TGTGCCAGCAAACTAAGCTCCTACGAGCAGTACTTC. Protein: CASKLSSYEQYF.

On this clonotype itself: Sequence at one end of the junction differs from germline and may be a read error. The rearrangement uses TRBV28 and TRBJ2-5; D gene ambiguous. CDR3 length: 10 amino acids. CDR1 is MDHEN, CDR2 SYDVKM, per germline. The CDR3 DNA reads as TGTGCCAGCAGTAAGTTCTGGACGCACTTC. Residues: CASSKFWTHF.

This clonotype was counted many times. CDR3 DNA: TGTGCCAGCAGTTTCGGGGTAGCGGGATACTCCTACAATGAGCAGTTCTTC. Its protein is CASSFGVAGYSYNEQFF. The chain recombines TRBV27 with TRBJ2-1; 8 nucleotides agree with TRBD2. Looked up from germline, CDR1 is MNHEY and CDR2 is SMNVEV (reference sequence). This CDR3 is built from 17 residues. V trimming: 3 bases; J trimming: 0 bases; junction bases outside the gene matches: 7.

This clonotype was observed at least ten times. The chain links TRBV9 to TRBJ2-7; 9 bases agree with TRBD1. The CDR3 loop spans 15 amino acids. V lost 3 bases and J lost 2; bases outside the gene matches: 6. Germline lookup yields CDR1 SGDLS and CDR2 YYNGEE. CDR3 DNA: TGTGCCAGCAGCGGTTCCGGGACAGGGACCTACGAGCAGTACTTC. This encodes CASSGSGTGTYEQYF.

Worth noting for this clonotype: A much more abundant neighbour one base away suggests this may be a read error. The V and J genes are TRBV7-9 and TRBJ2-1, with 7 bases fitting TRBD1. Germline lookup yields CDR1 SEHNR and CDR2 FQNEAQ (reference sequence). The CDR3 has 16 amino acids. CDR3 DNA: TGTGCCAGCAGCTTAGGAGACAGGGTTATCAGAGATGAGCGGTTCTTC. This sequence encodes CASSLGDRVIRDERFF.

The V gene is TRBV29-1, the J gene TRBJ2-7; D is perhaps TRBD2 (6 bases). The length of the CDR3 is 13 residues. Per germline, CDR1 SQVTM and CDR2 ANQGSEA. V shed 7 bases and J shed 0 bases, with 13 bases lying between them. CDR3 residues: CSARTTYSYEQYF. The CDR3 coding sequence is TGCAGCGCACGGACTACCTACTCCTACGAGCAGTACTTC.

In this sample, this clonotype turned up a few times. J is TRBJ2-1 and V is TRBV20-1; 9 nucleotides align to TRBD2. Germline CDR1 and CDR2: DFQATT and SNEGSKA (reference sequence). This CDR3 is 16 amino acids long. V shed 2 bases and J 8 bases; nucleotides not matched to a gene: 13. The CDR3 loop reads CSARQTSGTWGDEQFF. CDR3 coding DNA: TGCAGTGCTAGACAGACTAGCGGTACCTGGGGGGATGAGCAGTTCTTC.

This clonotype came up many times. The chain carries TRBV2 and TRBJ1-2; TRBD1 matches 8 bases. CDR1 and CDR2 (germline): SNHLY, FYNNEI. The CDR3 totals 13 residues. Trimming cost V 11 bases and J 3 bases; bases outside gene matches: 8. CDR3 in DNA: TGTGCCGCCCGGGACAGGTTATACTATGGCTACACCTTC. This sequence encodes CAARDRLYYGYTF.

This clonotype was counted many times. The chain uses TRBV2 and TRBJ2-1; TRBD2 matches 10 bases. The CDR3 is made up of 15 amino acids. Germline loops: CDR1 SNHLY, CDR2 FYNNEI. V trimming: 5 bases; J trimming: 12 bases; junction bases outside the gene matches: 13. The CDR3: CASSPGVAGGSVQFF. The DNA of the CDR3 is TGTGCCAGCAGTCCAGGGGTAGCGGGAGGTTCGGTGCAGTTCTTC.

The chain links TRBV2 to TRBJ2-3; TRBD2 aligns across 10 bases. With V trimmed by 4 bases and J by 4 bases, 8 bases remained unmatched. The CDR3 is 16 residues long. The germline CDR1 and CDR2 sequences are SNHLY and FYNNEI. CDR3 sequence: CASSGPAGGPPDTQYF. CDR3 nucleotide sequence: TGTGCCAGCAGTGGCCCAGCGGGAGGGCCCCCAGATACGCAGTATTTT.

The chain is built from TRBV20-1 and TRBJ1-3, with TRBD1 as a possible D gene (5 bases). Germline V gene lookup returns CDR1 DFQATT and CDR2 SNEGSKA (reference sequence). The CDR3 spans 13 residues. Between the trimmed V and J ends, which lost 5 bases and 4 bases, there was a span of 12 bases. CDR3 DNA: TGCAGTGCTGGGGGGTTATCCGGAAACACCATATATTTT. This encodes CSAGGLSGNTIYF.

This clonotype was counted only a few times. This rearrangement joins TRBV9 to TRBJ2-3; D possibly corresponds to TRBD2 (6 bases). Germline V CDR1 and CDR2: SGDLS, YYNGEE. The V gene lost 3 bases and the J gene lost 0 bases, with 11 bases spanning the gap. The CDR3 covers 15 residues. The CDR3 bases are TGTGCCAGCAGCGCGGGACTCACTAGCACAGATACGCAGTATTTT. Amino acid sequence: CASSAGLTSTDTQYF.

This clonotype showed up many times. The chain recombines TRBV7-2 with TRBJ2-7; 7 bases are a match to TRBD1. Germline CDR1 reads SGHTA; CDR2 reads FQGNSA. Trimming took 5 bases from V and 3 from J; bases not matched to a gene: 10. The CDR3 covers 15 residues. CDR3 region: CASSTSTGLNYEQYF. CDR3 bases: TGTGCCAGCAGCACCTCGACAGGGTTAAACTACGAGCAGTACTTC.

This clonotype was counted at least ten times. The CDR3 nucleotides are TGCAGCGTGGTTGGCCGTAGCACAGATACGCAGTATTTT. This encodes CSVVGRSTDTQYF. V is TRBV29-1 and J is TRBJ2-3, with no clear D. Germline loops: CDR1 SQVTM, CDR2 ANQGSEA. Deletions cut 6 bases from V and 0 bases from J, with 10 bases between. There are 13 residues in the CDR3.

This clonotype was counted ten times or more. V and J are TRBV2 and TRBJ2-6, with D hard to call. With 2 bases removed from V and 1 base from J, the gap between germline ends came to 6 bases. Looked up from germline, CDR1 is SNHLY and CDR2 is FYNNEI. The CDR3 is 15 residues long. CDR3 amino acids: CASSESSSGANVLTF. CDR3 nucleotides: TGTGCCAGCAGTGAATCCTCGTCTGGGGCCAACGTCCTGACTTTC.

At least ten counts were recorded for this clonotype. V is TRBV6-1 and J is TRBJ2-7, with 8 bases matching TRBD1. Germline V gene lookup returns CDR1 MNHNS and CDR2 SASEGT. The V and J ends lost 7 bases and 2 bases, in that order; junction bases with no gene match: 7. The CDR3 consists of 14 residues. CDR3 amino acids: CASKSRTGTYEQYF. As DNA, the CDR3 is TGTGCCAGCAAGTCCAGGACAGGGACCTACGAGCAGTACTTC.

The chain has TRBV6-1 and TRBJ2-5, with D possibly TRBD2 on 6 matching bases. The germline V and J ends were trimmed by 6 bases and 5 bases, with 16 bases remaining between them. The CDR3 totals 14 residues. In germline, CDR1 is MNHNS, CDR2 SASEGT. For the CDR3, the DNA is TGTGCCAGCAGACCCCTGAGCGGGTCGGAGACCCAGTACTTC. Protein: CASRPLSGSETQYF.